These 27 T cell receptor beta chains originate from one sample sequenced in a study of patients and donors after allogeneic stem cell transplantation. TCRdb called the RT-PCR reads again in MiXCR, with one record for every CDR3 protein. The sample lists about a million distinct CDR3 sequences, around 17% occurring once. The sample comprised blood, either unsorted or a sorted T cell fraction (not recorded which). The receptors come from a human donor who was either an allogeneic HSCT recipient or a stem cell or donor lymphocyte infusion donor (not recorded which). It is not recorded whose cells these are; they may come from a transplant donor.

This clonotype was counted a single time. The chain has TRBV6-1 and TRBJ1-2; TRBD1 aligns across 7 bases. J lost 4 bases, V lost 0 bases, and 5 bases had no gene match. The CDR3 totals 15 residues. Germline CDR1 MNHNS, CDR2 SASEGT. CDR3 residues: CASSEASGGGYGYTF. CDR3 sequence (DNA): TGTGCCAGCAGTGAAGCTTCAGGGGGGGGCTATGGCTACACCTTC.

This clonotype was counted a few times. The gene calls are TRBV12-3 or TRBV12-4 and TRBJ2-1, with 12 bases identical to TRBD2. The CDR3 sequence is 15 residues long. J gave up 7 bases and V 4 bases, and 5 bases lay outside the gene matches. The CDR3 protein is CASSSSGRARNEQFF. The CDR3 nucleotides read TGTGCCAGCAGTTCTAGCGGGAGGGCCAGAAATGAGCAGTTCTTC.

This clonotype has only a few counts. The V and J genes are TRBV7-3 and TRBJ2-1; 11 nucleotides match TRBD2. V lost 5 bases, J lost 8 bases, and 8 bases stayed unmatched. The CDR3 covers 15 residues. Germline CDR1 is SGHTA and CDR2 is FQGTGA. This CDR3 is CASSNSGRAKDEQFF. The CDR3 DNA reads TGTGCCAGCAGCAATAGCGGGAGGGCCAAAGATGAGCAGTTCTTC.

CDR3 bases: TGCAGTGCTACGGTCACCCAAGAGACCCAGTACTTC. Its protein product is CSATVTQETQYF. The V gene is TRBV20-1, the J gene TRBJ2-5; D gene uncertain. The CDR3 length is 12 residues. Deletions cut 4 bases from V and 1 base from J, with 7 bases between. The V gene's germline CDR1 is DFQATT and CDR2 SNEGSKA (reference sequence).

In this sample, this clonotype turned up a few times. The chain links TRBV4-2 to TRBJ2-1; D call uncertain. The germline V gene encodes CDR1 LGHNA and CDR2 YNFKEQ. V lost 3 bases and J lost 6, with 21 bases in between. The CDR3 extends over 17 amino acids. In nucleotides, the CDR3 is TGTGCCAGCAGCCATCTCGAGGAAACACCCTGGGGCAATGAGCAGTTCTTC. The encoded protein is CASSHLEETPWGNEQFF.

This clonotype came up many times. This chain links TRBV9 with TRBJ2-1; TRBD2 aligns across 16 bases. From germline, CDR1 is SGDLS and CDR2 YYNGEE. This CDR3 is built from 20 residues. The V and J ends lost 3 bases and 0 bases, in that order; junction bases with no gene match: 9. CDR3 DNA sequence: TGTGCCAGCAGCGGAGCGGGACTAGCGGGAGGGACGAGCTCCTACAATGAGCAGTTCTTC. Amino acid sequence: CASSGAGLAGGTSSYNEQFF.

The chain couples TRBV9 to TRBJ2-1, with 8 bases aligning to TRBD1. With 0 bases clipped from V and 8 bases from J, the junction kept 4 bases outside the gene matches. The CDR3 runs 14 residues. Germline V gene sequence: CDR1 SGDLS, CDR2 YYNGEE. The CDR3 region is CASSVAAGGDEQFF. CDR3 in DNA: TGTGCCAGCAGCGTAGCGGCAGGGGGCGATGAGCAGTTCTTC.

This clonotype was observed a handful of times. This rearrangement joins TRBV6-2 or TRBV6-3 to TRBJ2-7, with a tentative D call TRBD1 (6 bases). The V end was cut by 4 bases, the J end by 2 bases, with 12 bases between. The CDR3 has 14 amino acids. Germline lookup yields CDR1 MNHEY and CDR2 SVGEGT. CDR3: CASSLQGSTYEQYF. DNA for the CDR3: TGTGCCAGCAGTTTACAGGGATCCACCTACGAGCAGTACTTC.

This clonotype was observed a handful of times. The rearrangement uses TRBV11-2 and TRBJ2-6; no definite D call. Between the trimmed V and J ends, which lost 5 bases and 4 bases, there was a span of 15 bases. This CDR3 is built from 16 residues. In germline, CDR1 is SGHAT, CDR2 FQNNGV. The DNA of the CDR3 is TGTGCCAGCAGCCCCTCTTCCAGGAAGGGGGCCAACGTCCTGACTTTC. Protein product: CASSPSSRKGANVLTF.

The J gene is TRBJ2-1, the V gene TRBV9, with a tentative D call TRBD1 (6 bases). V was cut by 0 bases and J by 2 bases, with 9 bases left in between. The germline V gene has CDR1 SGDLS and CDR2 YYNGEE. CDR3 size: 15 residues. The CDR3 region is CASSVDRATYNEQFF. As DNA, the CDR3 is TGTGCCAGCAGCGTAGACAGGGCTACCTACAATGAGCAGTTCTTC.

This sequence joins TRBV24-1 and TRBJ2-3; perhaps TRBD2 as D (6 bases). The CDR3 extends over 17 amino acids. Trimming stripped 3 bases from V and 4 bases from J, with 19 bases between. Germline V gene sequence: CDR1 KGHDR, CDR2 SFDVKD. Written as DNA, the CDR3 is TGTGCCACCAGTGATCCCGGACGGCGGGGACGGTCAGATACGCAGTATTTT. Its translation is CATSDPGRRGRSDTQYF.

The sample holds a few counts of this clonotype. The chain has TRBV20-1 and TRBJ1-5; TRBD1 is a possible D gene (6 bases). V was cut by 3 bases and J by 1 base, with 10 bases left in between. The CDR3 contains 14 residues. Germline lookup yields CDR1 DFQATT and CDR2 SNEGSKA (reference sequence). The CDR3 sequence: CSARDSMSNQPQHF. The CDR3 DNA follows: TGCAGTGCTAGGGACAGTATGAGCAATCAGCCCCAGCATTTT.

This clonotype was found a few times. The CDR3 sequence is CASSLDRGNQETQYF. The CDR3 DNA sequence: TGTGCCAGCAGCTTGGACAGGGGGAATCAAGAGACCCAGTACTTC. The chain has TRBV5-6 and TRBJ2-5, with 8 nucleotides matching TRBD1. This CDR3 comprises 15 residues. V dropped 0 bases and J dropped 2; count of bases not matched to a gene: 3. CDR1 is SGHDT, CDR2 YYEEEE, per germline.

Ten or more counts support this clonotype. The chain carries TRBV7-2 and TRBJ1-4; D ambiguous. The CDR3 sequence is 15 residues long. The V gene lost 1 base and the J gene lost 4 bases, with 10 bases spanning the gap. Germline lookup yields CDR1 SGHTA and CDR2 FQGNSA. CDR3 in amino acids: CASSLVGSLNEKLFF. The CDR3 DNA is TGTGCCAGCAGCTTAGTTGGCAGCCTTAATGAAAAACTGTTTTTT.

The chain carries TRBV7-6 and TRBJ2-1; 7 bases are shared with TRBD2. The V segment lost 0 bases and the J segment 5 bases; nucleotides outside the gene matches: 13. Germline loops: CDR1 SGHVS, CDR2 FNYEAQ. CDR3 length equals 18 residues. The CDR3 spells CASSLALAWEGRNNEQFF. In DNA, the CDR3 is TGTGCCAGCAGCTTAGCGCTGGCGTGGGAGGGGCGGAACAATGAGCAGTTCTTC.

This chain links TRBV24-1 with TRBJ2-3; no clear D gene. Germline-derived CDR1 and CDR2 are KGHDR and SFDVKD. V lost 0 bases and J lost 0, with 9 bases in between. The CDR3 sequence is 16 residues long. CDR3 sequence: CATSDLSESSTDTQYF. The CDR3 bases are TGTGCCACCAGTGATTTGAGTGAATCTAGCACAGATACGCAGTATTTT.

This clonotype was observed a handful of times. The rearrangement uses TRBV7-9 and TRBJ2-5; perhaps D is TRBD1 or TRBD2 (5 bases each). The germline V gene has CDR1 SEHNR and CDR2 FQNEAQ (reference sequence). V lost 5 bases and J lost 1, with 14 bases in between. The CDR3 totals 15 residues. This chain's CDR3 is CASSRTTGAQETQYF. For the CDR3, the DNA is TGTGCCAGCAGCCGGACCACCGGGGCCCAAGAGACCCAGTACTTC.

This clonotype was recorded a few times. The chain links TRBV29-1 to TRBJ2-5, with a possible D match to TRBD1 (6 bases). This CDR3 spans 12 amino acids. V lost 8 bases to trimming and J lost 4 bases, with 14 bases between them. Germline CDR1 is SQVTM and CDR2 is ANQGSEA. Here the CDR3 reads CSSYRDLETQYF. The CDR3 region has the DNA TGCAGCTCCTACAGGGATCTAGAGACCCAGTACTTC.

V usage is TRBV6-2 or TRBV6-3 and J usage is TRBJ2-7; 9 bases are a match to TRBD1. CDR3 length: 15 residues. The germline gives CDR1 MNHEY, CDR2 SVGEGT. Trimming cost V 6 bases and J 3 bases; bases outside gene matches: 9. The CDR3 here is CASSPLHRGLYEQYF. DNA for the CDR3: TGTGCCAGCAGCCCCCTTCACAGGGGGCTCTACGAGCAGTACTTC.

The chain carries TRBV7-2 and TRBJ2-2; D is unclear. Per germline, CDR1 SGHTA and CDR2 FQGNSA. This CDR3 comprises 14 residues. The germline V and J ends were trimmed by 0 bases and 5 bases, with 7 bases remaining between them. The CDR3 loop is CASSLAPATGELFF. The CDR3 bases are TGTGCCAGCAGCTTAGCGCCGGCAACCGGGGAGCTGTTTTTT.

This clonotype was seen a few times. J is TRBJ2-3 and V is TRBV15, with TRBD2 matching over 13 bases. Looked up from germline, CDR1 is LNHNV and CDR2 is YYDKDF (reference sequence). V lost 1 base and J lost 4; bases outside the gene matches: 8. The CDR3 length is 18 residues. The CDR3 DNA reads as TGTGCCACCAGCAGAGTCTGGACTAGCGGGAGTCGGGCAGATACGCAGTATTTT. This gives the protein CATSRVWTSGSRADTQYF.

This clonotype was detected only a few times. The chain carries TRBV3-1 and TRBJ1-6; D uncertain. CDR1 LGHDT and CDR2 YNNKEL come from the germline V gene (reference sequence). The CDR3 runs to 15 residues. V was clipped by 5 bases and J by 4 bases, with 12 bases between them. The CDR3 reads CASSTLGEYNSPLHF. In nucleotides, the CDR3 is TGTGCCAGCAGCACGCTTGGAGAGTATAATTCACCCCTCCACTTT.

The V and J genes are TRBV7-8 and TRBJ2-1; TRBD2 matches 11 bases. CDR1 and CDR2 from the germline V gene are SGHVS and FQNEAQ. There are 15 residues in the CDR3. Germline trimming cut 5 bases from V and 6 bases from J; bases unmatched to any gene: 6. This CDR3 reads CASSAGLAALNEQFF. CDR3 nucleotide sequence: TGTGCCAGCAGCGCGGGACTAGCGGCCCTCAATGAGCAGTTCTTC.

This clonotype was seen more than once but under ten times. The chain links TRBV12-3 or TRBV12-4 to TRBJ2-2; TRBD1 matches at 8 bases. There are 16 residues in the CDR3. V gave up 5 bases and J gave up 1 base; unmatched junction bases: 6. CDR3 amino acids: CASSRSTGGNTGELFF. The CDR3 nucleotides read TGTGCCAGCAGTCGGTCTACAGGGGGGAACACCGGGGAGCTGTTTTTT.

This clonotype was counted a few times. The chain recombines TRBV12-3 or TRBV12-4 with TRBJ1-1; possible D gene TRBD1, 6 bases. The CDR3 sequence is 13 residues long. Deletions cut 6 bases from V and 5 bases from J, with 13 bases between. The CDR3 DNA follows: TGTGCCAGCAGCGTTCAGGGGACGACTGAAGCTTTCTTT. This encodes CASSVQGTTEAFF.

The chain combines TRBV4-2 with TRBJ2-3; 11 nucleotides line up with TRBD2. This CDR3 contains 18 residues. Germline trimming cut 2 bases from V and 5 bases from J; bases unmatched to any gene: 12. Germline CDR1 reads LGHNA; CDR2 reads YNFKEQ. CDR3 protein: CASSQKIAGGPIEDTQYF. CDR3 nucleotides: TGTGCCAGCAGCCAAAAAATAGCGGGGGGGCCTATTGAAGATACGCAGTATTTT.

This clonotype has more than one count but fewer than ten. The chain's CDR3 is CASSDPTSGRATDTQYF. CDR3 bases: TGTGCCAGCAGTGACCCGACTAGCGGGAGGGCCACAGATACGCAGTATTTT. This sequence joins TRBV6-4 and TRBJ2-3; 14 nucleotides match TRBD2. This CDR3 contains 17 residues. J lost 2 bases, V lost 2 bases, and 3 bases had no gene match. CDR1 is MRHNA and CDR2 is SNTAGT in the germline V gene.